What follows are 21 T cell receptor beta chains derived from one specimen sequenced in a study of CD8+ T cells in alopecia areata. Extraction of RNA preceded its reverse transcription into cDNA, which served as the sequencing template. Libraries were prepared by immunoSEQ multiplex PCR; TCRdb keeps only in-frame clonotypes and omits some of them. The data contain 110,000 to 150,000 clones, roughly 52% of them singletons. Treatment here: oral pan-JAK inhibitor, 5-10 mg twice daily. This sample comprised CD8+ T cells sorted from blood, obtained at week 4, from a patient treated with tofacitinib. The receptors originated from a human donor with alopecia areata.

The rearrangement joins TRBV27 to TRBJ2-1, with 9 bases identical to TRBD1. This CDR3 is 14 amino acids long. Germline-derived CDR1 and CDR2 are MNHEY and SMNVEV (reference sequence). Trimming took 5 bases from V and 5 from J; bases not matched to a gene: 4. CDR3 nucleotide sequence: TGTGCCAGCAGTGACCGGGACAGGGACAATGAGCAGTTCTTC. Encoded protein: CASSDRDRDNEQFF.

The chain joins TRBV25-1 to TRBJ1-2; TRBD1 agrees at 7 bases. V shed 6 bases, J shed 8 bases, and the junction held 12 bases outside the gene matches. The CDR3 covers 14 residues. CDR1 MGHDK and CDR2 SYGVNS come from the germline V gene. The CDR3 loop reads CASSYQEGAGGYTF. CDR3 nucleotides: TGTGCCAGCAGCTACCAGGAGGGGGCAGGAGGCTACACCTTC.

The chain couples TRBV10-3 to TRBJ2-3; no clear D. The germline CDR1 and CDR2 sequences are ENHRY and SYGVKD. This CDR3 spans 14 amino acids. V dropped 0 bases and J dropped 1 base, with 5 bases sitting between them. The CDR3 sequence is CAISESKRTDTQYF. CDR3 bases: TGTGCCATCAGTGAGTCGAAGCGCACAGATACGCAGTATTTT.

CDR3 in DNA: TGTGCCAGCAGCTTAGCTACGAACACCGGGGAGCTGTTTTTT. This gives the protein CASSLATNTGELFF. This chain uses TRBV7-6 with TRBJ2-2; D gene uncertain. The CDR3 sequence is 14 residues long. Trimming took 0 bases from V and 0 from J, leaving 2 bases between them. Per the germline V gene, CDR1 is SGHVS and CDR2 is FNYEAQ.

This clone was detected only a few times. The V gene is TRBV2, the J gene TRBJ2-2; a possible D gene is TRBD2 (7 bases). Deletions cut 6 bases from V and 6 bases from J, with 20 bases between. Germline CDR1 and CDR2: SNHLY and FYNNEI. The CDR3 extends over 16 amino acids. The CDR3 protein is CASRAGHQRVPGELFF. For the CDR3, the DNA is TGTGCCAGCAGAGCGGGACATCAAAGGGTCCCCGGGGAGCTGTTTTTT.

The CDR3 DNA reads TGTGCCAGCAGTGACAGCTTCTATGGCTACACCTTC. Its translation is CASSDSFYGYTF. The chain employs TRBV6-5 and TRBJ1-2, with D tentatively TRBD1 (5 bases). The CDR3 is 12 amino acids. Germline loops: CDR1 MNHEY, CDR2 SVGAGI. V was shortened by 5 bases and J by 4 bases, with 8 bases between the two germline ends.

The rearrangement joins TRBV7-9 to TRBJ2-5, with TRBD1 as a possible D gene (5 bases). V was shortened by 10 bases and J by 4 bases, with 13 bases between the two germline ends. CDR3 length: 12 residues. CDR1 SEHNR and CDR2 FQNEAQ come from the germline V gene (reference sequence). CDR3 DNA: TGTGCCACTAGTGGGGCTGGAGAGACCCAGTACTTC. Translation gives CATSGAGETQYF.

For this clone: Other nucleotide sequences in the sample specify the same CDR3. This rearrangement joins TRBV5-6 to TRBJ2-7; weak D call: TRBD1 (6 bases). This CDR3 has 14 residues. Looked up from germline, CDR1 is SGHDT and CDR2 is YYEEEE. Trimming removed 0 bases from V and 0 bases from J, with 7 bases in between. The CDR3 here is CASSLGTVSYEQYF. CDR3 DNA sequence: TGTGCCAGCAGCTTGGGGACAGTCTCCTACGAGCAGTACTTC.

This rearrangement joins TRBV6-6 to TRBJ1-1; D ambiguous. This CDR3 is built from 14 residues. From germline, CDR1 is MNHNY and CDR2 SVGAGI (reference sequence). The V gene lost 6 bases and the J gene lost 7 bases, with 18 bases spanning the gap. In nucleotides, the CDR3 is TGTGCCAGCAGGCCATTGGAAGGTCGAAATGAAGCTTTCTTT. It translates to CASRPLEGRNEAFF.

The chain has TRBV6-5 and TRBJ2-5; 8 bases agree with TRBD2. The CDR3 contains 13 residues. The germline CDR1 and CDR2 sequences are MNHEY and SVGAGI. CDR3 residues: CASRGGAEETQYF. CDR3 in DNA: TGTGCTTCACGGGGGGGGGCCGAAGAGACCCAGTACTTC.

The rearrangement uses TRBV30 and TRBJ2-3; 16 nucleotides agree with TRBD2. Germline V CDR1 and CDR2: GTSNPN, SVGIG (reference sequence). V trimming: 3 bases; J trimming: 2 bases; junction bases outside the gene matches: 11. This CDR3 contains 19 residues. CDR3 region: CAWSPRGGLAGGNTDTQYF. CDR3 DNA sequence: TGTGCCTGGAGCCCCCGTGGGGGACTAGCGGGGGGGAACACAGATACGCAGTATTTT. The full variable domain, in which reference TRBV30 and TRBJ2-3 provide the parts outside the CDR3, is SQTIHQWPATLVQPVGSPLSLECTVEGTSNPNLYWYRQAAGRGLQLLFYSVGIGQISSEVPQNLSASRPQDRQFILSSKKLLLSDSGFYLCAWSPRGGLAGGNTDTQYFGPGTRLTVL.

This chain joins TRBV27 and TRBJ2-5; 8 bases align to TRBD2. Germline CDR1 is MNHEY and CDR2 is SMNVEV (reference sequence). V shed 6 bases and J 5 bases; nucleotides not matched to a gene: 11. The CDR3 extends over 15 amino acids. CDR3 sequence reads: CASSPGRVAGETQYF. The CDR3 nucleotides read TGTGCCAGCAGCCCCGGGAGGGTCGCCGGGGAGACCCAGTACTTC.

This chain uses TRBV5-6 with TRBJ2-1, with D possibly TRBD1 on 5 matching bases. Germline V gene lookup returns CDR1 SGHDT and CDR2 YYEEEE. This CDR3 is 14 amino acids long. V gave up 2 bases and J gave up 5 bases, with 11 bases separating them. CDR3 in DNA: TGTGCCAGCAGCTTCGTTGGACAACACAATGAGCAGTTCTTC. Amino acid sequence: CASSFVGQHNEQFF.

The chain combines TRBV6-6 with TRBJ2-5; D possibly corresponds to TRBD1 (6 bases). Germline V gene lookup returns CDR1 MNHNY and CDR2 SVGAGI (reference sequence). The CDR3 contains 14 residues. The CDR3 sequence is CAARTGLLRETQYF. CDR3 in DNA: TGTGCTGCACGAACAGGGCTTCTAAGAGAGACCCAGTACTTC.

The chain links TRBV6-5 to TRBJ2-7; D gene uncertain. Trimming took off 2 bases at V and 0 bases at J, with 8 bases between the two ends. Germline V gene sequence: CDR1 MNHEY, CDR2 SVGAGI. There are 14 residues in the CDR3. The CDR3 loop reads CASSYNGPSYEQYF. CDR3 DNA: TGTGCCAGCAGTTACAACGGGCCCTCCTACGAGCAGTACTTC.

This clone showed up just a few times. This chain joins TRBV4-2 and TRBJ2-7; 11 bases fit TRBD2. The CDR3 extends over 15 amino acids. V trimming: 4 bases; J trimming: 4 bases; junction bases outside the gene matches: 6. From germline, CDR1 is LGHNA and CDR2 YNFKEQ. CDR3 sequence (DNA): TGTGCCAGCAGCCGCCAGACTAGCGGGGTTTACGAGCAGTACTTC. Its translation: CASSRQTSGVYEQYF.

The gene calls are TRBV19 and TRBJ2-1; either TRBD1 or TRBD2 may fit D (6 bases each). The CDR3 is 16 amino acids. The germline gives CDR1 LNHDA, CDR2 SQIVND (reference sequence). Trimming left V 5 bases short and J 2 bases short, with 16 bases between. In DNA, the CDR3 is TGTGCCAGTAGTGCTGAACGTGGGGGGCCCTACAATGAGCAGTTCTTC. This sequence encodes CASSAERGGPYNEQFF.

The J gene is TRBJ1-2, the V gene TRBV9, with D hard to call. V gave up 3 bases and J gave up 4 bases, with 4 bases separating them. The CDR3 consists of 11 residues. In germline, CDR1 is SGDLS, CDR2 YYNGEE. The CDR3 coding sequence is TGTGCCAGCAGCGGGACCTATGGCTACACCTTC. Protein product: CASSGTYGYTF.

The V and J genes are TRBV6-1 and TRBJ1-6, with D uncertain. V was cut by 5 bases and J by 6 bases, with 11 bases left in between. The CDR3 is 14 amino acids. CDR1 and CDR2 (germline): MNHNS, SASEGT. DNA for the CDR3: TGTGCCAGCAGTCTACAAGGGTCTAATTCACCCCTCCACTTT. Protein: CASSLQGSNSPLHF.

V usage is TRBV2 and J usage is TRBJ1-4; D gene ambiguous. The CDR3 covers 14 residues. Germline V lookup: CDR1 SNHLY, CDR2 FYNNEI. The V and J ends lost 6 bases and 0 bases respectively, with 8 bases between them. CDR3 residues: CASRADPTNEKLFF. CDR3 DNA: TGTGCCAGCAGGGCAGACCCAACTAATGAAAAACTGTTTTTT.

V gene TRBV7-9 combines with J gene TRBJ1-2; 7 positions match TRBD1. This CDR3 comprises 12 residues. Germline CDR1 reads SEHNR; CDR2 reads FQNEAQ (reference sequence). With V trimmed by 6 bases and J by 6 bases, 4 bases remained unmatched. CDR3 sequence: CASRPGTDGYTF. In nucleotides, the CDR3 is TGTGCCAGCAGACCGGGGACAGATGGCTACACCTTC.